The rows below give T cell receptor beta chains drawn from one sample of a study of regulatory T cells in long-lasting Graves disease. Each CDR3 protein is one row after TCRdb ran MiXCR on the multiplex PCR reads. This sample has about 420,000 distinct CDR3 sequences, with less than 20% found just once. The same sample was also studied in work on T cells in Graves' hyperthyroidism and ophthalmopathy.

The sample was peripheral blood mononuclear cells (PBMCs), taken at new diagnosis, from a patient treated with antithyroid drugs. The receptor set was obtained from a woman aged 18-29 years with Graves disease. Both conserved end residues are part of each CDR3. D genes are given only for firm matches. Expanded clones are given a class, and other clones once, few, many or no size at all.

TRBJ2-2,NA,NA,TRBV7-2,TGTGTCAGCAGCTTAGAGGGAAGCACCGGGGAGCTGTTTTTT,CVSSLEGSTGELFF
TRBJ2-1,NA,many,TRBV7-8,TGTGCCAGCAGCTTAGTAGTAGACGCGAGCAATGAGCAGTTCTTC,CASSLVVDASNEQFF
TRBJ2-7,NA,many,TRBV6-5,TGTGCCAGCAGTTACCCCTCCTCGGGCGAGCAGTACTTC,CASSYPSSGEQYF
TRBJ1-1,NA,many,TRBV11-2,TGTGCCAGCACCCCTGAGGGGAGTACGAACACTGAAGCTTTCTTT,CASTPEGSTNTEAFF
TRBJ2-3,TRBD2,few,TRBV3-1,TGTGCCAGCAGCCAAGAGAGGGGGCCCTCTCCGGGACTAGCGGGGCTCACAGATACGCAGTATTTT,CASSQERGPSPGLAGLTDTQYF
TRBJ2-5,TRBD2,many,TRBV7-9,TGTGCCAGCAGTCGTTCTAGCGGGAGTCGTCAAGAGACCCAGTACTTC,CASSRSSGSRQETQYF
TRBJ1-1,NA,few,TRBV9,TGTGCCAGTGGAGTGGGAGGGAACACTGAAGCTTTCTTT,CASGVGGNTEAFF
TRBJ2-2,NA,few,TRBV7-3,TGTGCCAGCAGCTTAACGCGGGAGAACACCGGGGAGCTGTTTTTT,CASSLTRENTGELFF
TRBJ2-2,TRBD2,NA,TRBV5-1,TGCGCCAGCAGTCCCGGGACTAGCCCAACCGGGGAGCTGTTTTTT,CASSPGTSPTGELFF
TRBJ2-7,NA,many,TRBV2,TGTGCCAGCCTGCCAGGCCACAACGAGCAGTACTTC,CASLPGHNEQYF
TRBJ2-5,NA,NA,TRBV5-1,TGCGCCAGCAGTTCGGGGATTGAGGAGACCCAGTACTTC,CASSSGIEETQYF
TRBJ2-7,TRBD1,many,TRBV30,TGTGCCTGGAGGAGGACAGGGGCCATCGCCCACGAGCAGTACTTC,CAWRRTGAIAHEQYF
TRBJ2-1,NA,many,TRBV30,TGTGCCTGGAGGGTTCGCTCCTACAATGAGCAGTTCTTC,CAWRVRSYNEQFF
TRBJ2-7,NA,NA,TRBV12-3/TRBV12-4,TGTGCCAGCAGCCAGGGACGGAACGAGCAGTACTTC,CASSQGRNEQYF
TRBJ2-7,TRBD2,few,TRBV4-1,TGCGCCAGCAGCCAAAGGGAGCCCCCGCGGGAGAACCCCCACGAGCAGTACTTC,CASSQREPPRENPHEQYF
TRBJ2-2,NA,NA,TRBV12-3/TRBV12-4,TGTGCCAGCAGTTTCGGAGGTCCCGTGGGGCCCGGGGAGCTGTTTTTT,CASSFGGPVGPGELFF
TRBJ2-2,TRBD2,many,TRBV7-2,TGTGCCAGCAGCTTAAGACTAGCGGGAGGAGCCGGGGAGCTGTTTTTT,CASSLRLAGGAGELFF
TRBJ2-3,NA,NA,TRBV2,TGTGCCTCAAGGGCTAGAACTAGCACAGATACGCAGTATTTT,CASRARTSTDTQYF
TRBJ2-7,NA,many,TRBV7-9,TGTGCCATCGACGGGTGGTTCCACGAGCAGTACTTC,CAIDGWFHEQYF
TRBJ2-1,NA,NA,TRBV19,TGTGCCAGTAGTTACGACGGAATGGGCTACAATGAGCAGTTCTTC,CASSYDGMGYNEQFF